This T cell receptor beta chain was recorded in a study of T-cell memory formation after mild COVID-19. Study summary: For the most part, TCR clusters were specific to one donor. General study findings and limits: Mostly located in CM and EM were contracting CD4+ clones, with contracting CD8+ clones located in EMRA. Clones that got smaller from day 15 to 85 had even CD4/CD8, while clones growing later tipped toward CD4+.

Constant-segment-primed 5'RACE gave TCR alpha and TCR beta cDNA libraries with sample barcodes and UMIs. TCRdb reprocessed the 5' RACE reads with MiXCR, giving one entry per CDR3 protein. The sample includes hundreds of thousands of distinct CDR3 sequences, roughly a sixth of them seen just once. Germline V gene sequence: CDR1 SGHTA, CDR2 FQGTGA. Trimming at V came to 1 base and at J to 0 bases, leaving 12 bases not matched to a gene. The CDR3 is 21 residues long. About this clonotype itself: Antigen specificity is unknown.

The sequencing input was PBMCs or a T cell subset sorted from them (not recorded which). The J gene is TRBJ2-3, the V gene TRBV7-3; TRBD2 agrees at 14 bases. The TCR comes from an adult woman who had mild COVID-19 (a few samples of this study predate the infection). Cell type and time point are not known. The CDR3 sequence: CASSLKVLGLAGESSTDTQYF. DNA for the CDR3: TGTGCCAGCAGCTTAAAGGTCCTGGGACTAGCGGGAGAGTCGAGCACAGATACGCAGTATTTT.